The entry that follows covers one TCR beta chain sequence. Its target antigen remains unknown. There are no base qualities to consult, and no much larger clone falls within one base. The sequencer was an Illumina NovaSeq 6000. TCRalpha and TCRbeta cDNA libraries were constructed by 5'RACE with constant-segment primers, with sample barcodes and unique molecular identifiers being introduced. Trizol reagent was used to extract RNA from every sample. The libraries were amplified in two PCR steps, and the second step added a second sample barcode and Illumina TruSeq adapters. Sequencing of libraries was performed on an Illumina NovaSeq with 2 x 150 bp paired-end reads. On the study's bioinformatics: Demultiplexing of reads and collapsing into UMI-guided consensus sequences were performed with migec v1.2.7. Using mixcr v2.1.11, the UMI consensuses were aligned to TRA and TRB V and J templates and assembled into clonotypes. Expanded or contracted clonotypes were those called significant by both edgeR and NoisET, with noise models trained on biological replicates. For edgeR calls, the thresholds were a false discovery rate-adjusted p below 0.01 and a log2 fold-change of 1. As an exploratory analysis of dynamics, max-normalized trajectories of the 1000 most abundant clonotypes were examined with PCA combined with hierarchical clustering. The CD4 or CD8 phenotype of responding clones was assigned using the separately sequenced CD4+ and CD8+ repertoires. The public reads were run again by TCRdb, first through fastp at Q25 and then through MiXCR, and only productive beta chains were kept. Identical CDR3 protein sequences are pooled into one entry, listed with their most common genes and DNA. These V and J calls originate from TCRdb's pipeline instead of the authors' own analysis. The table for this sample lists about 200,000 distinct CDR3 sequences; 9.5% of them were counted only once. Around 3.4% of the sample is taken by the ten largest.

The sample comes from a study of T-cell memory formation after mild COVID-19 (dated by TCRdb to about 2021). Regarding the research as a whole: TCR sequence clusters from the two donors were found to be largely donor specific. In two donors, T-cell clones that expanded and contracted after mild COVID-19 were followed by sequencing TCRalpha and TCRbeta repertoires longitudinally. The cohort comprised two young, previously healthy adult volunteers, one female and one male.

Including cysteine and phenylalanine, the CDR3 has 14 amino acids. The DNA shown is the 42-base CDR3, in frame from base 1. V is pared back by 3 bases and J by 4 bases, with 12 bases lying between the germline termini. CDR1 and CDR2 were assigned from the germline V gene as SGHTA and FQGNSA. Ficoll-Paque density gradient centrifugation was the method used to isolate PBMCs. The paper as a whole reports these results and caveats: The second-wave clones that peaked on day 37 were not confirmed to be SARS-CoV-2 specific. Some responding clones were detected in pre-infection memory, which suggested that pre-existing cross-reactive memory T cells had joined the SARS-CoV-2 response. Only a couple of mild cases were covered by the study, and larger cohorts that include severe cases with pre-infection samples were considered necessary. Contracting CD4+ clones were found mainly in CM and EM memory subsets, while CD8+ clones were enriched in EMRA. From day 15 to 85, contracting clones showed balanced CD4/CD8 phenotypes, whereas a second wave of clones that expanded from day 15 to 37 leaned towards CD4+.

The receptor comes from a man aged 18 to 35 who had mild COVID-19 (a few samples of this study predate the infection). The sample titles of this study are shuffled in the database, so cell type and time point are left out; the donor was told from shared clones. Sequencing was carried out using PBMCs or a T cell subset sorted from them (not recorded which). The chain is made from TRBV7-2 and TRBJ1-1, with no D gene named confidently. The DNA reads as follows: TGTGCCAGCAGCTTGCCCCGGACGCCCACTGAAGCTTTCTTT. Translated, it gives CASSLPRTPTEAFF.